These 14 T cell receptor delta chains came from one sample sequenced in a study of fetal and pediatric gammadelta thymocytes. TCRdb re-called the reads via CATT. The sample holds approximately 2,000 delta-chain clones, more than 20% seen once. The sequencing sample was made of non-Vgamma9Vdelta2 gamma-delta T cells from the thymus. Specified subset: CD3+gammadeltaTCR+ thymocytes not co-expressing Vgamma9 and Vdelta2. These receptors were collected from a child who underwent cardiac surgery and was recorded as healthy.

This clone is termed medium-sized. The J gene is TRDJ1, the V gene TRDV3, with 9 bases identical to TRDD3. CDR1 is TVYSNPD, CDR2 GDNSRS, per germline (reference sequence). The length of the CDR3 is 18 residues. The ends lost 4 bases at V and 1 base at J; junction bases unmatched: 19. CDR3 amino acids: CASRSYVVLGDFTDKLIF. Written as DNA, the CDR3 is TGTGCCTCGCGTTCCTACGTAGTACTGGGGGACTTCACCGATAAACTCATCTTT.

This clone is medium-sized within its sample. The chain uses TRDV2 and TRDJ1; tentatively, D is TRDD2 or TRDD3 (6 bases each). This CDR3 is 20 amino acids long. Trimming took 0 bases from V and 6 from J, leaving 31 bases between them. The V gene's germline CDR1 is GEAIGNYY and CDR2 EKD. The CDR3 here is CACDTEHVGLGISYNNKLIF. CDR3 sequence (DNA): TGTGCCTGTGACACCGAGCATGTTGGTCTGGGGATTTCCTATAATAATAAACTCATCTTT.

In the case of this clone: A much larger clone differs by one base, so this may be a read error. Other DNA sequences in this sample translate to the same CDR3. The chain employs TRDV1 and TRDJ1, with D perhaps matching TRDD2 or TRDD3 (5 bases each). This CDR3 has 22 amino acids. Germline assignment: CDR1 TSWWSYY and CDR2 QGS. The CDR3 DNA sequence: TGCGCTCTTGGGGCCATTTCCTGCATAGAGAGCTCTTGGGGCCATTTCCTGCATAGACTCATCTTT. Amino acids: CALGAISCIESSWGHFLHRLIF.

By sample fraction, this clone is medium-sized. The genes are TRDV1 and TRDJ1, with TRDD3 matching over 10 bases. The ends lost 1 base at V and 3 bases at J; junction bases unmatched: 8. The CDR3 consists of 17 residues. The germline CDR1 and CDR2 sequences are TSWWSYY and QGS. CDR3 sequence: CALGERVRGIRPDKLIF. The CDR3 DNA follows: TGTGCTCTTGGGGAACGGGTCCGGGGGATACGCCCCGATAAACTCATCTTT.

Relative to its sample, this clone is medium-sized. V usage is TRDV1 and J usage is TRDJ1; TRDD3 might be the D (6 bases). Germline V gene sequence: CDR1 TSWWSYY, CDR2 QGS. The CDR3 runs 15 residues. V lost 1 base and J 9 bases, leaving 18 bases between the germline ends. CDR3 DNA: TGTGCTCTTGGGGAACGCTTCCCTTCAGACTGGGAACTCATCTTT. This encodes CALGERFPSDWELIF.

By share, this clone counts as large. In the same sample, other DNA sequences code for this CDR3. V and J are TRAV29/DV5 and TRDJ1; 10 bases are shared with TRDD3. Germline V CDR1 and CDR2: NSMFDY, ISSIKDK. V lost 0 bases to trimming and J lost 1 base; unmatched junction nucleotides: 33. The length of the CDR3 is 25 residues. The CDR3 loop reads CAASDHFSSNWGIGRVPAFTDKLIF. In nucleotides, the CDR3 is TGTGCAGCAAGCGACCACTTCTCCTCGAACTGGGGGATCGGTCGAGTTCCCGCCTTCACCGATAAACTCATCTTT.

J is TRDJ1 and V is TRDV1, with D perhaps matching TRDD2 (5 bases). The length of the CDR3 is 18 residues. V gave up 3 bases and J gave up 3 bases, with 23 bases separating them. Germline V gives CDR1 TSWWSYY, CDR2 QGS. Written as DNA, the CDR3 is TGTGCTCTTGGGGACCCGCCCCAATTCCTCCTAGGGTCCGATAAACTCATCTTT. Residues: CALGDPPQFLLGSDKLIF.

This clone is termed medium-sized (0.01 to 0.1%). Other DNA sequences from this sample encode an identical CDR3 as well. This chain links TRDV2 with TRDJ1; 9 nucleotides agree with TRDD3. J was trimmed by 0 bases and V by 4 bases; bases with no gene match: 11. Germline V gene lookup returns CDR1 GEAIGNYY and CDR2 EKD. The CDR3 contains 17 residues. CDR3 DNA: TGTGCCTGTGATGCCGGGACTGGGGATACGGACACCGATAAACTCATCTTT. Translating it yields CACDAGTGDTDTDKLIF.

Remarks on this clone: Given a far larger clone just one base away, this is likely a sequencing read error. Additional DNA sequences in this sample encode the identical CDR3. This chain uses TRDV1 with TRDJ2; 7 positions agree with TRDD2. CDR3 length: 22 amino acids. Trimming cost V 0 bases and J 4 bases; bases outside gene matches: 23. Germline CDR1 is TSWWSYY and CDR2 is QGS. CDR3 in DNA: TGTGCTCTTGGGGAACTAGTGGGTTTTCCTACGTCTCCCCTGGTGGGGACAGCACAACTCTTCTTT. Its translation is CALGELVGFPTSPLVGTAQLFF.

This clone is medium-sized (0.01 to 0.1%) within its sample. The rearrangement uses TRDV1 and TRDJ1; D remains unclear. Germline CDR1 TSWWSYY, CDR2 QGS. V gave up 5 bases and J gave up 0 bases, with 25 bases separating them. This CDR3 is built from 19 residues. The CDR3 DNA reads TGTGCTCTTGGGACACAACCTTTCCCGATGCGGCTGTACACCGATAAACTCATCTTT. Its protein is CALGTQPFPMRLYTDKLIF.

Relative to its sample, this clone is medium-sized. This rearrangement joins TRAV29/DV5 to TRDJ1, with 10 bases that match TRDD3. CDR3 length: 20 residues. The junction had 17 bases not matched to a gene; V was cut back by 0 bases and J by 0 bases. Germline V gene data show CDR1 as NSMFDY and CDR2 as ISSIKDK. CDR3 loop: CAASAPFLLLTGGYTDKLIF. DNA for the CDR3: TGTGCAGCAAGCGCGCCATTCCTACTTCTCACTGGGGGATACACCGATAAACTCATCTTT.

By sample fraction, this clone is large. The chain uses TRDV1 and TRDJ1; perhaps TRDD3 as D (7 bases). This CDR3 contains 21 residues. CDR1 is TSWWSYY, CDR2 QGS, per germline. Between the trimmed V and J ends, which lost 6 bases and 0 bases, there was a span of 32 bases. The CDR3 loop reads CALGQIGPYEGYKSDTDKLIF. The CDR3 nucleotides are TGTGCTCTTGGCCAAATAGGCCCCTACGAGGGATACAAGTCTGACACCGATAAACTCATCTTT.

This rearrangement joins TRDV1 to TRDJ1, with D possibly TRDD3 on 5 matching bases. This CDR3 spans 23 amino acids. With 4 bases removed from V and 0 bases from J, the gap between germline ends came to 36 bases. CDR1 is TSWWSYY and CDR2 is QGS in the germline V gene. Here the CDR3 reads CALGVTPGSILIPLSFYTDKLIF. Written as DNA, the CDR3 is TGTGCTCTTGGGGTTACCCCGGGGAGTATTCTAATCCCCTTATCCTTTTACACCGATAAACTCATCTTT.

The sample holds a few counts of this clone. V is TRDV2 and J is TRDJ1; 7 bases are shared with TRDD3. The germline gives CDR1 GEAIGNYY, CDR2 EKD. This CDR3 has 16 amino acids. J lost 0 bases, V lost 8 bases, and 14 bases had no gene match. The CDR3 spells CALGRLGAPYTDKLIF. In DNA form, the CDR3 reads TGTGCCTTAGGACGGCTGGGGGCCCCGTACACCGATAAACTCATCTTT.